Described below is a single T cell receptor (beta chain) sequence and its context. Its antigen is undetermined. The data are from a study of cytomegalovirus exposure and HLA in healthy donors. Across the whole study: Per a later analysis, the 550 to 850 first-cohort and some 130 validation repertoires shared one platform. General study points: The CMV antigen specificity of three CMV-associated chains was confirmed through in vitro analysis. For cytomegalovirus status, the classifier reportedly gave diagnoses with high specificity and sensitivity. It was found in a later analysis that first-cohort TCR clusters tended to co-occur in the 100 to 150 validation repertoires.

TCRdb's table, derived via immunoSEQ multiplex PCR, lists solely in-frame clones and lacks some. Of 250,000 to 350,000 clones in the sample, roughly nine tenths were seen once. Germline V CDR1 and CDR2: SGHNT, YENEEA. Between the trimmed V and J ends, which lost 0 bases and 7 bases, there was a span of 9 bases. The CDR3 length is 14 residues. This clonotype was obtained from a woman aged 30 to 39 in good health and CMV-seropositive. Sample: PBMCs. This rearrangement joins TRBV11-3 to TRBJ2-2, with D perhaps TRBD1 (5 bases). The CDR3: CASSLDRQSGELFF. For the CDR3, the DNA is TGTGCCAGCAGCTTAGATAGACAGAGCGGGGAGCTGTTTTTT.